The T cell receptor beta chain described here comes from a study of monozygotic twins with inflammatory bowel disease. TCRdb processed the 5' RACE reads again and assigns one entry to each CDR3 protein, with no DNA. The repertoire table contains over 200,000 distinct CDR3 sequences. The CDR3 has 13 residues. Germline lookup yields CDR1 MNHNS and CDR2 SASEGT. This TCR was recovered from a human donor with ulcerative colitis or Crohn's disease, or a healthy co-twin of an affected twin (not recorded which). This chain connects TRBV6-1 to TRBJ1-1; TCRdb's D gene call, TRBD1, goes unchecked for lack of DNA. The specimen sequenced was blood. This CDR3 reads CASSTQERSEAFF.